The 25 T cell receptor beta chains given below trace back to one sample, sequenced in a study of blood T cell repertoires in COVID-19. Here immunoSEQ multiplex PCR was the method, and the copy in TCRdb shows in-frame clones only, minus some. Here the sample spans about 46,000 clones, 80% to 90% being singletons. The sequenced material came from peripheral blood. These receptors were taken from a human donor in a cohort sampled during active COVID-19.

This rearrangement joins TRBV19 to TRBJ2-7; no definite D call. Trimming shortened V by 5 bases and J by 2 bases, and 10 bases separated the two germline ends. The germline gives CDR1 LNHDA, CDR2 SQIVND (reference sequence). CDR3 length equals 13 residues. The DNA of the CDR3 is TGTGCCAGTAGTGTCGACTGGGCCTACGAGCAGTACTTC. Protein: CASSVDWAYEQYF.

This clone was seen once. This sequence joins TRBV27 and TRBJ2-7; 8 nucleotides match TRBD1. This CDR3 region has 14 residues. V lost 7 bases to trimming and J lost 6 bases; unmatched junction nucleotides: 11. CDR1 and CDR2 from the germline V gene are MNHEY and SMNVEV (reference sequence). This chain's CDR3 is CASKRTGSPVEQYF. The CDR3 coding sequence is TGTGCCAGCAAACGGACAGGGAGTCCTGTCGAGCAGTACTTC.

The gene calls are TRBV9 and TRBJ1-2; 8 bases agree with TRBD1. The length of the CDR3 is 18 residues. The germline gives CDR1 SGDLS, CDR2 YYNGEE. V shed 0 bases and J 1 base; nucleotides not matched to a gene: 11. This CDR3 is CASSVERTGIGINYGYTF. The CDR3 coding sequence is TGTGCCAGCAGCGTAGAAAGGACAGGGATCGGTATTAACTATGGCTACACCTTC.

The J gene is TRBJ2-2, the V gene TRBV15; D is undetermined. CDR3 length: 15 residues. The germline V and J ends were trimmed by 2 bases and 7 bases, with 14 bases remaining between them. Germline CDR1 reads LNHNV; CDR2 reads YYDKDF (reference sequence). The CDR3 here is CATSRSGNSGGELFF. The CDR3 DNA is TGTGCCACCAGCAGATCTGGTAATTCCGGCGGGGAGCTGTTTTTT.

This chain uses TRBV9 with TRBJ2-3; 10 bases map to TRBD2. V lost 3 bases, J lost 1 base, and 5 bases stayed unmatched. Germline-derived CDR1 and CDR2 are SGDLS and YYNGEE. The length of the CDR3 is 16 residues. Here the CDR3 DNA reads TGTGCCAGCAGCGCAACCGGGACTAGCGGCACAGATACGCAGTATTTT. Protein: CASSATGTSGTDTQYF.

The genes are TRBV3-1 (or the pseudogene TRBV3-2) and TRBJ1-1; 8 bases match TRBD1. The CDR3 totals 13 residues. J gave up 3 bases and V 4 bases, and 1 base lay outside the gene matches. The V gene's germline CDR1 is LGHDT and CDR2 YNNKEL (reference sequence). The CDR3 sequence is CASSLTGDTEAFF. DNA for the CDR3: TGTGCCAGCAGCCTGACAGGGGACACTGAAGCTTTCTTT.

The rearrangement links TRBV5-4 to TRBJ2-7; D possibly corresponds to TRBD1 (5 bases). The CDR3 totals 15 residues. Germline CDR1 and CDR2: SGHNT and YYREEE (reference sequence). V was clipped by 4 bases and J by 7 bases, with 21 bases between them. The CDR3 DNA reads as TGTGCCAGCAGCCCTTCGGACAACCCCATCAGGGAGCAGTACTTC. This encodes CASSPSDNPIREQYF.

The CDR3 DNA reads as TGTGCCAGCAGCCACGGGGCAGGGGGCTACGAGCAGTACTTC. This gives the protein CASSHGAGGYEQYF. This chain links TRBV3-1 (or the pseudogene TRBV3-2) with TRBJ2-7, with 7 bases identical to TRBD1. The CDR3 has 14 residues. V shed 3 bases and J 3 bases; nucleotides not matched to a gene: 5. The V gene's germline CDR1 is LGHDT and CDR2 YNNKEL (reference sequence).

The chain is built from TRBV3-1 (or the pseudogene TRBV3-2) and TRBJ2-1; tentative D call: TRBD1 (5 bases). Germline-derived CDR1 and CDR2 are LGHDT and YNNKEL (reference sequence). This CDR3 spans 12 amino acids. Trimming pared 3 bases from V and 7 bases from J, leaving 7 bases between. The CDR3 nucleotides read TGTGCCAGCAGCCAGAAGGGGAATGAGCAGTTCTTC. Residues: CASSQKGNEQFF.

The V call is TRBV4-1, the J call TRBJ2-1; D possibly corresponds to TRBD2 (5 bases). Trimming removed 0 bases from V and 0 bases from J, with 12 bases in between. Germline V lookup: CDR1 MGHRA, CDR2 YSYEKL. The CDR3 totals 17 residues. CDR3 amino acids: CASSQEERTSSYNEQFF. CDR3 bases: TGCGCCAGCAGCCAAGAAGAGCGGACCAGCTCCTACAATGAGCAGTTCTTC.

Only one count was recorded for this clone. V and J are TRBV11-2 and TRBJ2-1; no firm D call. Trimming cost V 7 bases and J 9 bases, with 13 bases left between them. CDR3 length: 12 residues. CDR1 is SGHAT and CDR2 is FQNNGV in the germline V gene. CDR3 sequence: CASNPHPSEQFF. The CDR3 DNA follows: TGTGCCAGCAACCCTCACCCCAGTGAGCAGTTCTTC.

This clone has only one observation. The genes are TRBV19 and TRBJ1-5; TRBD1 might be the D (5 bases). This CDR3 contains 14 residues. Trimming left V 5 bases short and J 9 bases short, with 17 bases between. CDR1 is LNHDA, CDR2 SQIVND, per germline (reference sequence). This CDR3 reads CASSPGGEARPQHF. The CDR3 DNA sequence: TGTGCCAGTAGTCCCGGGGGGGAGGCAAGGCCCCAGCATTTT. The variable domain in full, completed from reference TRBV19 and TRBJ1-5, reads DGGITQSPKYLFRKEGQNVTLSCEQNLNHDAMYWYRQDPGQGLRLIYYSQIVNDFQKGDIAEGYSVSREKKESFPLTVTSAQKNPTAFYLCASSPGGEARPQHFGDGTRLSIL.

The CDR3 DNA reads as TGCAGTTCTTCTGGCTACACCTTC. Encoded protein: CSSSGYTF. J is TRBJ1-2 and V is TRBV20-1; D not resolved. CDR1 is DFQATT, CDR2 SNEGSKA, per germline (reference sequence). The CDR3 runs to 8 residues. Trimming stripped 8 bases from V and 7 bases from J, with 5 bases between.

This clone showed up just once. This chain connects TRBV5-4 to TRBJ2-7; 7 positions match TRBD2. This CDR3 has 16 residues. Germline lookup yields CDR1 SGHNT and CDR2 YYREEE (reference sequence). V lost 4 bases to trimming and J lost 5 bases; unmatched junction nucleotides: 15. In DNA, the CDR3 is TGTGCCAGCAGCCAGGGCGGCGGCGGGAGTACCGACGAGCAGTACTTC. This gives the protein CASSQGGGGSTDEQYF.

The chain has TRBV9 and TRBJ1-2; 10 bases align to TRBD1. V lost 3 bases and J lost 4; bases outside the gene matches: 3. Germline V lookup: CDR1 SGDLS, CDR2 YYNGEE. The CDR3 has 14 amino acids. CDR3 sequence: CASSGQGASYGYTF. CDR3 sequence (DNA): TGTGCCAGCAGCGGACAGGGGGCGAGCTATGGCTACACCTTC.

The chain is built from TRBV6-5 and TRBJ1-2; the match to TRBD1 covers 8 bases. Germline V CDR1 and CDR2: MNHEY, SVGAGI. CDR3 size: 14 residues. The junction had 10 bases not matched to a gene; V was cut back by 7 bases and J by 6 bases. The CDR3 is CASTSGQGRDGYTF. The CDR3 DNA sequence: TGTGCCAGCACCTCCGGACAGGGAAGAGATGGCTACACCTTC.

The J gene is TRBJ1-4, the V gene TRBV5-5; TRBD1 aligns across 8 bases. Per germline, CDR1 SGHKS and CDR2 YYEKEE (reference sequence). The CDR3 sequence is 14 residues long. J gave up 7 bases and V 4 bases, and 6 bases lay outside the gene matches. CDR3 DNA sequence: TGTGCCAGCAGCCCCGGGACAGGTGTTGAAAAACTGTTTTTT. Its translation: CASSPGTGVEKLFF.

This clone was seen more than once but under ten times. The chain is built from TRBV27 and TRBJ1-3; D ambiguous. V shed 0 bases and J shed 2 bases, with 8 bases lying between them. From germline, CDR1 is MNHEY and CDR2 SMNVEV (reference sequence). The CDR3 spans 15 residues. Here the CDR3 reads CASSLSTAPGNTIYF. The CDR3 coding sequence is TGTGCCAGCAGTTTATCAACAGCTCCTGGAAACACCATATATTTT.

This clone was seen a few times. The chain uses TRBV6-2 or TRBV6-3 and TRBJ2-6; possibly TRBD2 for D (6 bases). From germline, CDR1 is MNHEY and CDR2 SVGEGT. V gave up 2 bases and J gave up 0 bases, with 8 bases separating them. The CDR3 contains 16 residues. The CDR3 loop is CASSYAGSSGANVLTF. CDR3 bases: TGTGCCAGCAGTTACGCGGGGAGCTCTGGGGCCAACGTCCTGACTTTC.

This clone was picked up a small number of times. Here the CDR3 DNA reads TGTGCCAGCAGGGGGACAGGTCCCTACGAGCAGTACTTC. Protein: CASRGTGPYEQYF. This sequence joins TRBV2 and TRBJ2-7; 8 nucleotides align to TRBD1. Germline CDR1 is SNHLY and CDR2 is FYNNEI. The CDR3 runs 13 residues. V dropped 6 bases and J dropped 2; count of bases not matched to a gene: 3.

The chain recombines TRBV7-9 with TRBJ1-2; D is unresolved. Germline lookup yields CDR1 SEHNR and CDR2 FQNEAQ (reference sequence). Trimming left V 1 base short and J 0 bases short, with 12 bases between. The CDR3 spans 16 residues. The CDR3 nucleotides read TGTGCCAGCAGCTTAGAGAGGGAATTCCCTAACTATGGCTACACCTTC. It is translated as CASSLEREFPNYGYTF.

The chain is built from TRBV5-1 and TRBJ1-1; 9 bases fit TRBD1. CDR1 SGHRS and CDR2 YFSETQ come from the germline V gene. This CDR3 comprises 17 residues. Trimming at V came to 3 bases and at J to 6 bases, leaving 15 bases not matched to a gene. For the CDR3, the DNA is TGCGCCAGCAGCTCCACAGGGGGCGTATTCGGTGGGCCTGAAGCTTTCTTT. Amino acid sequence: CASSSTGGVFGGPEAFF.

This chain uses TRBV2 with TRBJ1-6; D uncertain. Germline lookup yields CDR1 SNHLY and CDR2 FYNNEI. The CDR3 extends over 15 amino acids. Trimming removed 1 base from V and 9 bases from J, with 13 bases in between. This CDR3 reads CASSEEAGSPSPLHF. The CDR3 coding sequence is TGTGCCAGCAGTGAAGAGGCGGGGTCACCTTCACCCCTCCACTTT.

The rearrangement joins TRBV29-1 to TRBJ2-7, with D possibly matching TRBD2 (5 bases). The V and J ends lost 2 bases and 1 base respectively, with 21 bases between them. The CDR3 is 17 amino acids. Per the germline V gene, CDR1 is SQVTM and CDR2 is ANQGSEA. The CDR3 here is CSVEFPGSSGPSYEQYF. As DNA, the CDR3 is TGCAGCGTTGAATTCCCCGGTTCGAGCGGACCTTCCTACGAGCAGTACTTC.

V usage is TRBV7-2 and J usage is TRBJ1-1; a possible D gene is TRBD1 (6 bases). Looked up from germline, CDR1 is SGHTA and CDR2 is FQGNSA. The V and J ends lost 5 bases and 0 bases respectively, with 10 bases between them. CDR3 size: 14 residues. CDR3 loop: CASSTDSLNTEAFF. DNA for the CDR3: TGTGCCAGCAGCACGGACAGCCTGAACACTGAAGCTTTCTTT. The variable domain in full, with the rest retrieved from reference TRBV7-2 and TRBJ1-1, is GAGVSQSPSNKVTEKGKDVELRCDPISGHTALYWYRQSLGQGLEFLIYFQGNSAPDKSGLPSDRFSAERTGGSVSTLTIQRTQQEDSAVYLCASSTDSLNTEAFFGQGTRLTVV.